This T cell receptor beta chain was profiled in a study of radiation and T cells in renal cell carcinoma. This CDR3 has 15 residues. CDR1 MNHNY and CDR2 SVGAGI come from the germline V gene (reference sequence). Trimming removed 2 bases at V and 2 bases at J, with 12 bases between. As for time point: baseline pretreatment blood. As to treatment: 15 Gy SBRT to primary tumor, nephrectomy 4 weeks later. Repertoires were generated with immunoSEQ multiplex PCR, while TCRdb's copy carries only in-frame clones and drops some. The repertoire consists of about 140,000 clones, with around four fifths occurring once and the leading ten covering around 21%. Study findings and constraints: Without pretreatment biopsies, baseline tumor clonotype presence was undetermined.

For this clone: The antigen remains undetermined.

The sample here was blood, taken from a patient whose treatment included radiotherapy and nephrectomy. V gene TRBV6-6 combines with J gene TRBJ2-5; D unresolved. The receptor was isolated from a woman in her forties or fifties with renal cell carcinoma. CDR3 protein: CASSYGGLPQETQYF. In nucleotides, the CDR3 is TGTGCCAGCAGTTACGGCGGTCTTCCTCAAGAGACCCAGTACTTC.